This T cell receptor (beta chain) was identified during a study of T cell changes during pregnancy in multiple sclerosis. TCRdb's copy holds only in-frame clones and misses some; the assay was immunoSEQ multiplex PCR. The table lists about 97,000 clones, around 90% of them singletons. Material: peripheral blood, obtained in the second trimester of pregnancy. This sequence was found in a female donor with multiple sclerosis, enrolled in a pregnancy study.

CDR3 sequence (DNA): TGCGCCAGCAGCCACTCCGAAAACATTCAGTACTTC. This sequence encodes CASSHSENIQYF. The rearrangement uses TRBV5-1 and TRBJ2-4; no definite D call. V gave up 4 bases and J gave up 5 bases, with 7 bases separating them. Germline lookup yields CDR1 SGHRS and CDR2 YFSETQ. This CDR3 contains 12 residues.